Below, one TCR beta chain is given with its context. Its target is not known. The ends lost 3 bases at V and 3 bases at J; junction bases unmatched: 6. This CDR3 is built from 16 residues. The germline CDR1 and CDR2 sequences are LNHNV and YYDKDF (reference sequence). The data originate from a study of T cell responses to AZD1222 COVID-19 vaccine. Study conclusions and caveats: Reports say nearly half of spike-specific TCRs go after unmutated variant regions.

Profiling relied on immunoSEQ multiplex PCR, and the TCRdb table lists in-frame clones only, not all of them. Of around 150,000 clones detected, 80% to 95% appear once; the ten largest clones hold about 3.7%. The sample consisted of peripheral blood, taken 28 days after the second AZD1222 dose. The V gene is TRBV15, the J gene TRBJ2-3; 10 bases are a match to TRBD1. The receptor was isolated from an adult who received the AZD1222 COVID-19 vaccine. For the CDR3, the DNA is TGTGCCACCAGCAGTGGGACAGGGGTATTGACAGATACGCAGTATTTT. Its protein product is CATSSGTGVLTDTQYF.